This passage covers 28 T cell receptor beta chains from one sample sequenced in a study of shared clonotypes between healthy human individuals. The data were produced by immunoSEQ multiplex PCR, yet TCRdb's version contains in-frame clones alone and is incomplete. Of about 1.5 million clones in the sample, more than 95% are singletons; the top ten hold over 1%. The sample comprised naive CD4+ T cells sorted from blood. The subset here: CD45RA+ positively selected. The receptors come from a man in his thirties or forties in good health.

The chain has TRBV7-8 and TRBJ1-3; no clear D gene. Germline-derived CDR1 and CDR2 are SGHVS and FQNEAQ. Trimming pared 3 bases from V and 1 base from J, leaving 16 bases between. The CDR3 consists of 17 residues. The CDR3 loop is CASSFARMGSSGNTIYF. The CDR3 DNA reads TGTGCCAGCAGCTTTGCGCGGATGGGGAGTTCTGGAAACACCATATATTTT. Supplemented by reference TRBV7-8 and TRBJ1-3, the full variable domain reads GAGVSQSPRYKVAKRGQDVALRCDPISGHVSLFWYQQALGQGPEFLTYFQNEAQLDKSGLPSDRFFAERPEGSVSTLKIQRTQQEDSAVYLCASSFARMGSSGNTIYFGEGSWLTVV.

The chain recombines TRBV28 with TRBJ1-5, with 10 bases aligning to TRBD1. V lost 8 bases, J lost 5 bases, and 6 bases stayed unmatched. CDR1 MDHEN and CDR2 SYDVKM come from the germline V gene. The CDR3 runs to 14 residues. CDR3 residues: CASGGTGEYQPQHF. The CDR3 region has the DNA TGTGCCAGCGGAGGGACAGGGGAATATCAGCCCCAGCATTTT.

The chain uses TRBV11-2 and TRBJ2-7, with 8 bases aligning to TRBD1. The germline CDR1 and CDR2 sequences are SGHAT and FQNNGV. The V segment lost 4 bases and the J segment 4 bases; nucleotides outside the gene matches: 12. The CDR3 covers 16 residues. Written as DNA, the CDR3 is TGTGCCAGCAGCTCCATTGGAGGACAGGGACCATACGAGCAGTACTTC. Its translation is CASSSIGGQGPYEQYF.

This CDR3 reads CASSRTEGGEQYF. The CDR3 nucleotides read TGTGCCAGCAGCCGGACAGAGGGGGGGGAGCAGTACTTC. The J gene is TRBJ2-7, the V gene TRBV11-3, with D possibly TRBD2 on 7 matching bases. Germline loops: CDR1 SGHNT, CDR2 YENEEA. V lost 5 bases and J lost 7, with 15 bases in between. The CDR3 runs 13 residues. Together with reference TRBV11-3 and TRBJ2-7, the CDR3 gives the full variable domain: EAGVVQSPRYKIIEKKQPVAFWCNPISGHNTLYWYLQNLGQGPELLIRYENEEAVDDSQLPKDRFSAERLKGVDSTLKIQPAELGDSAVYLCASSRTEGGEQYFGPGTRLTVT.

The rearrangement joins TRBV6-5 to TRBJ1-2; D unclear. V was pared by 5 bases and J by 7 bases, with 8 bases between. This CDR3 region has 11 residues. Looked up from germline, CDR1 is MNHEY and CDR2 is SVGAGI. The CDR3 bases are TGTGCCAGCAGTGAATCGGGTGGCTACACCTTC. As protein: CASSESGGYTF.

V and J are TRBV28 and TRBJ2-7; a possible D gene is TRBD2 (6 bases). Per the germline V gene, CDR1 is MDHEN and CDR2 is SYDVKM. The CDR3 has 16 amino acids. The V gene lost 6 bases and the J gene lost 6 bases, with 24 bases spanning the gap. CDR3 DNA: TGTGCCAGCAGGCGCCGACAAGCGGGCGTAGAGGGCGAGCAGTACTTC. Translated, it gives CASRRRQAGVEGEQYF.

This chain connects TRBV5-4 to TRBJ2-7; D remains ambiguous. This CDR3 spans 13 amino acids. The germline gives CDR1 SGHNT, CDR2 YYREEE (reference sequence). V was cut by 3 bases and J by 0 bases, with 7 bases left in between. This chain's CDR3 is CASSSLPSYEQYF. The CDR3 DNA follows: TGTGCCAGCAGCTCCCTCCCCTCCTACGAGCAGTACTTC.

The rearrangement links TRBV4-1 to TRBJ2-3, with TRBD2 matching 13 bases. Germline CDR1 and CDR2: MGHRA and YSYEKL. With V trimmed by 4 bases and J by 2 bases, 12 bases remained unmatched. CDR3 length: 19 amino acids. In nucleotides, the CDR3 is TGCGCCAGCAGCCCCCGGACTAGCGGGAGTTTTATGATCACAGATACGCAGTATTTT. Encoded protein: CASSPRTSGSFMITDTQYF.

The V gene is TRBV7-8, the J gene TRBJ2-7; D gene ambiguous. This CDR3 is built from 15 residues. Trimming took 2 bases from V and 2 from J, leaving 13 bases between them. Germline V CDR1 and CDR2: SGHVS, FQNEAQ. The CDR3 DNA sequence: TGTGCCAGCAGCTTACTTGGTAGCAGGCCCTACGAGCAGTACTTC. It encodes CASSLLGSRPYEQYF.

The chain carries TRBV5-5 and TRBJ2-7; TRBD1 or TRBD2 may be the D gene (5 bases each). Germline loops: CDR1 SGHKS, CDR2 YYEKEE (reference sequence). This CDR3 contains 17 residues. V lost 2 bases and J lost 1, with 19 bases in between. CDR3 loop: CASSFRGAHTGSYEQYF. The CDR3 DNA reads TGTGCCAGCAGCTTCCGAGGGGCGCATACCGGATCCTACGAGCAGTACTTC.

The V gene is TRBV29-1, the J gene TRBJ1-2; D is uncertain. Germline V gene lookup returns CDR1 SQVTM and CDR2 ANQGSEA. V shed 0 bases and J shed 8 bases, with 13 bases lying between them. This CDR3 has 13 amino acids. The CDR3 loop is CSVEDRQAGGYTF. In DNA form, the CDR3 reads TGCAGCGTTGAAGATCGGCAGGCCGGGGGCTACACCTTC.

The J gene is TRBJ1-1, the V gene TRBV4-1; the D is unclear. V lost 6 bases and J lost 1, with 9 bases in between. The CDR3 totals 13 residues. CDR1 is MGHRA and CDR2 is YSYEKL in the germline V gene. CDR3 DNA: TGCGCCAGCAGTAGTAACACGAACACTGAAGCTTTCTTT. This gives the protein CASSSNTNTEAFF.

This clone has just one count. The CDR3 coding sequence is TGTGCCAGTAGTAACCCCCGCGACTATGGCTACACCTTC. Translated: CASSNPRDYGYTF. V and J are TRBV19 and TRBJ1-2; unclear D gene. The V end lost 4 bases, the J end lost 3 bases, and 9 bases lay between the germline ends. This CDR3 comprises 13 residues. Per the germline V gene, CDR1 is LNHDA and CDR2 is SQIVND (reference sequence). Full variable domain (missing parts from reference TRBV19 and TRBJ1-2): DGGITQSPKYLFRKEGQNVTLSCEQNLNHDAMYWYRQDPGQGLRLIYYSQIVNDFQKGDIAEGYSVSREKKESFPLTVTSAQKNPTAFYLCASSNPRDYGYTFGSGTRLTVV.

This clone appeared a single time. The J gene is TRBJ2-1, the V gene TRBV7-9, with D perhaps being TRBD1 or TRBD2 (5 bases each). The CDR3 covers 13 residues. Germline CDR1 and CDR2: SEHNR and FQNEAQ (reference sequence). Trimming took off 2 bases at V and 7 bases at J, with 9 bases between the two ends. CDR3 nucleotides: TGTGCCAGCAGCTTAAATGGGGGTAATGAGCAGTTCTTC. This encodes CASSLNGGNEQFF. Full variable domain (missing parts from reference TRBV7-9 and TRBJ2-1): DTGVSQNPRHKITKRGQNVTFRCDPISEHNRLYWYRQTLGQGPEFLTYFQNEAQLEKSRLLSDRFSAERPKGSFSTLEIQRTEQGDSAMYLCASSLNGGNEQFFGPGTRLTVL.

The chain uses TRBV7-9 and TRBJ1-4, with D perhaps matching TRBD1 (6 bases). Per germline, CDR1 SEHNR and CDR2 FQNEAQ (reference sequence). The CDR3 extends over 15 amino acids. V dropped 5 bases and J dropped 8 bases, with 18 bases sitting between them. CDR3 sequence (DNA): TGTGCCAGCAGCCCCATTAGGGGGTTGGGGGAAAAACTGTTTTTT. This gives the protein CASSPIRGLGEKLFF.

The chain has TRBV30 and TRBJ2-2, with 7 positions matching TRBD1. The CDR3 spans 14 residues. After removal of 4 bases from V and 3 bases from J, the junction contained 5 bases not matched to a gene. Germline V gives CDR1 GTSNPN, CDR2 SVGIG (reference sequence). The DNA for the CDR3 is TGTGCCTGGACCGGGACAGTATACACCGGGGAGCTGTTTTTT. Protein: CAWTGTVYTGELFF.

This chain uses TRBV6-6 with TRBJ2-7, with TRBD2 matching 9 bases. V was clipped by 7 bases and J by 1 base; unmatched bases: 8. This CDR3 is built from 15 residues. Germline V lookup: CDR1 MNHNY, CDR2 SVGAGI (reference sequence). The CDR3 coding sequence is TGTGCCAGCACCCGAAATAGCGGGAGTTCCTACGAGCAGTACTTC. Translation: CASTRNSGSSYEQYF.

Comment on this clone: This specimen includes other DNA sequences encoding the same CDR3. The CDR3 here is CASSFGGSTDTQYF. CDR3 sequence (DNA): TGCGCCAGCAGCTTTGGGGGAAGCACAGATACGCAGTATTTT. This sequence joins TRBV5-1 and TRBJ2-3; possibly TRBD1 or TRBD2 for D (5 bases each). The CDR3 has 14 residues. In germline, CDR1 is SGHRS, CDR2 YFSETQ. The germline V and J ends were trimmed by 2 bases and 0 bases, with 7 bases remaining between them.

This clone was found once. The CDR3 region is CASSMGGTANYGYTF. As DNA, the CDR3 is TGTGCCAGTAGTATGGGGGGGACAGCTAACTATGGCTACACCTTC. This chain uses TRBV19 with TRBJ1-2; 7 bases map to TRBD1. The germline V gene has CDR1 LNHDA and CDR2 SQIVND (reference sequence). This CDR3 is 15 amino acids long. J gave up 0 bases and V 3 bases, and 4 bases lay outside the gene matches. Variable domain in full (rest from reference TRBV19 and TRBJ1-2): DGGITQSPKYLFRKEGQNVTLSCEQNLNHDAMYWYRQDPGQGLRLIYYSQIVNDFQKGDIAEGYSVSREKKESFPLTVTSAQKNPTAFYLCASSMGGTANYGYTFGSGTRLTVV.

As regards this clone: One junction end disagrees with the germline gene, perhaps due to a read error. This sample includes further DNA sequences coding for the same CDR3. The chain is built from TRBV7-9 and TRBJ1-5, with 7 bases aligning to TRBD1. This CDR3 region has 13 residues. The germline V gene has CDR1 SEHNR and CDR2 FQNEAQ (reference sequence). CDR3 region: CASSLTGYQPQHF. As DNA, the CDR3 is TGTGCCAGCAGCTTGACAGGGTACCAGCCCCAACATTTT. Filled out from reference TRBV7-9 and TRBJ1-5, the complete variable domain reads DTGVSQNPRHKITKRGQNVTFRCDPISEHNRLYWYRQTLGQGPEFLTYFQNEAQLEKSRLLSDRFSAERPKGSFSTLEIQRTEQGDSAMYLCASSLTGYQPQHFGDGTRLSIL.

This clone was seen once. This sequence joins TRBV28 and TRBJ2-2, with 9 bases matching TRBD2. This CDR3 spans 16 amino acids. The J segment lost 3 bases and the V segment lost 6 bases, leaving 8 bases of the junction unmatched. Germline V lookup: CDR1 MDHEN, CDR2 SYDVKM. CDR3 DNA sequence: TGTGCCAGCAGCCTGACTAGCGGAATCCACACCGGGGAGCTGTTTTTT. Translated: CASSLTSGIHTGELFF. Full variable domain (outside the CDR3, taken from reference TRBV28 and TRBJ2-2): DVKVTQSSRYLVKRTGEKVFLECVQDMDHENMFWYRQDPGLGLRLIYFSYDVKMKEKGDIPEGYSVSREKKERFSLILESASTNQTSMYLCASSLTSGIHTGELFFGEGSRLTVL.

This chain joins TRBV5-1 and TRBJ2-1, with unresolved D. CDR1 and CDR2 (germline): SGHRS, YFSETQ. V was cut by 2 bases and J by 12 bases, with 12 bases left in between. The CDR3 is made up of 12 amino acids. CDR3 sequence reads: CASSLLGLGQFF. The CDR3 region has the DNA TGCGCCAGCAGCTTATTGGGCCTAGGGCAGTTCTTC.

Here the CDR3 DNA reads TGTGCCAGCAGTATATCCAGGGGCAGCCTACGCGAGCAGTACTTC. It codes for CASSISRGSLREQYF. The V gene is TRBV28, the J gene TRBJ2-7, with a weak D call TRBD1 (6 bases). V lost 5 bases and J 6 bases, leaving 20 bases between the germline ends. CDR1 MDHEN and CDR2 SYDVKM come from the germline V gene. The CDR3 sequence is 15 residues long.

The DNA for the CDR3 is TGTGCCAGCAACAAGCCCGGGCTTGGCTATGGCTACACCTTC. Protein product: CASNKPGLGYGYTF. The chain has TRBV5-6 and TRBJ1-2; D is unclear. V was trimmed by 6 bases and J by 4 bases, leaving 16 bases between them. The length of the CDR3 is 14 residues. From germline, CDR1 is SGHDT and CDR2 YYEEEE.

V gene TRBV15 combines with J gene TRBJ2-3; tentatively, D is TRBD1 (6 bases). Germline values: CDR1 LNHNV, CDR2 YYDKDF (reference sequence). This CDR3 has 17 amino acids. V lost 2 bases, J lost 1 base, and 16 bases lay in between. The CDR3: CATSRTKTGPGTDTQYF. In nucleotides, the CDR3 is TGTGCCACCAGCAGAACAAAAACAGGGCCGGGCACAGATACGCAGTATTTT.

The J gene is TRBJ2-5, the V gene TRBV9, with D possibly matching TRBD1 (5 bases). Germline V lookup: CDR1 SGDLS, CDR2 YYNGEE. Trimming removed 0 bases from V and 4 bases from J, with 16 bases in between. The CDR3 consists of 16 residues. CDR3 in amino acids: CASSVGGGTFGETQYF. Written as DNA, the CDR3 is TGTGCCAGCAGCGTAGGGGGCGGTACTTTTGGAGAGACCCAGTACTTC.

The rearrangement links TRBV18 to TRBJ2-1; 8 nucleotides line up with TRBD1. V trimming: 5 bases; J trimming: 7 bases; junction bases outside the gene matches: 10. Per germline, CDR1 KGHSH and CDR2 LQKENI. The length of the CDR3 is 15 residues. Here the CDR3 DNA reads TGTGCCAGCTCATCCGGCAGGGGGCTCTTGAATGAGCAGTTCTTC. Translated: CASSSGRGLLNEQFF.

The sample holds one count of this clone. The rearrangement joins TRBV19 to TRBJ1-2; 8 nucleotides line up with TRBD1. With V trimmed by 7 bases and J by 5 bases, 15 bases remained unmatched. This CDR3 is 16 amino acids long. Germline CDR1 is LNHDA and CDR2 is SQIVND (reference sequence). The CDR3 nucleotides are TGTGCCAGTACCTCCAAAAGAGGACAGGGACCTTATGGCTACACCTTC. Protein: CASTSKRGQGPYGYTF.